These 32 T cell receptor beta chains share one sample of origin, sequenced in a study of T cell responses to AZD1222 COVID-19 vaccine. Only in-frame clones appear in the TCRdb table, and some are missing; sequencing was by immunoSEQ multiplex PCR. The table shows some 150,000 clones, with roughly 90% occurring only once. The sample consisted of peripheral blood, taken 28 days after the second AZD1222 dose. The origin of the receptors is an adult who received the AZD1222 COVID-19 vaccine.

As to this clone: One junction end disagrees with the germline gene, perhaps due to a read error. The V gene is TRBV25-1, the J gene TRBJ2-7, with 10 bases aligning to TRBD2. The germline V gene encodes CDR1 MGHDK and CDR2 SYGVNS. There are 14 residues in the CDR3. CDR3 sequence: CASGPLAGSLITDF. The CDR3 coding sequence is TGTGCCAGCGGACCACTAGCGGGGTCCCTCATAACTGACTTC.

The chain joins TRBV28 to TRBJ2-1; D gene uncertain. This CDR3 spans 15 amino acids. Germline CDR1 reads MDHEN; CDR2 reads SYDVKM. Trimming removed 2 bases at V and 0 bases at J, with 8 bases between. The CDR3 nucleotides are TGTGCCAGCAGTTTAGAGTCTGTCTCCTACAATGAGCAGTTCTTC. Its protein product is CASSLESVSYNEQFF.

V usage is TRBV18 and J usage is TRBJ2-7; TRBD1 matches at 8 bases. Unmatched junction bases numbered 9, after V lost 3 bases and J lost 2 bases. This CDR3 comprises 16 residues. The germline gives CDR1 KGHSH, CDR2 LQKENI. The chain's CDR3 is CASSPASLGQAYEQYF. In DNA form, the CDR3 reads TGTGCCAGCTCACCGGCGAGCTTGGGACAGGCCTACGAGCAGTACTTC.

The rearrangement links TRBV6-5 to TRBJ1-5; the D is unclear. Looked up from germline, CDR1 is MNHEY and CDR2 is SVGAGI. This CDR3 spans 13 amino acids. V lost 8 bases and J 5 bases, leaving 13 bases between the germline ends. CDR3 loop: CASGRRYDQPQHF. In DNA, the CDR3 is TGTGCCAGCGGGAGGCGGTACGATCAGCCCCAGCATTTT.

The CDR3 reads CASSQDNTANTEAFF. In nucleotides, the CDR3 is TGCGCCAGCAGCCAAGATAATACGGCGAACACTGAAGCTTTCTTT. V is TRBV4-1 and J is TRBJ1-1; D remains unclear. The V end lost 0 bases, the J end lost 1 base, and 9 bases lay between the germline ends. In germline, CDR1 is MGHRA, CDR2 YSYEKL. CDR3 length: 15 residues.

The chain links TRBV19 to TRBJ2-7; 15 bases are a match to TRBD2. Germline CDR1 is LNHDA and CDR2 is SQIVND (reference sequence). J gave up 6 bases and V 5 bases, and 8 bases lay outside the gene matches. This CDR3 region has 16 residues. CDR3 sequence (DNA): TGTGCCAGTAGTCTCGGGACTAGCGGGAGGCTGCTCGAGCAGTACTTC. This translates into CASSLGTSGRLLEQYF.

CDR3 region: CAWTPIYGYTF. The CDR3 DNA reads TGTGCCTGGACCCCTATTTATGGCTACACCTTC. The J gene is TRBJ1-2, the V gene TRBV30; D unresolved. This CDR3 spans 11 amino acids. The germline V gene encodes CDR1 GTSNPN and CDR2 SVGIG (reference sequence). V gave up 4 bases and J gave up 5 bases, with 8 bases separating them.

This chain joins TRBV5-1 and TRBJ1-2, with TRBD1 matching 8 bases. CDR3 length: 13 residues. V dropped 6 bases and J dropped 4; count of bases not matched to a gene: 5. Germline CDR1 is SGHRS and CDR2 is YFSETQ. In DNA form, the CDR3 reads TGCGCCAGCACCGGGACAGGCGGCTATGGCTACACCTTC. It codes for CASTGTGGYGYTF. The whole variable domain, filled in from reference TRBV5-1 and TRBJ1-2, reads KAGVTQTPRYLIKTRGQQVTLSCSPISGHRSVSWYQQTPGQGLQFLFEYFSETQRNKGNFPGRFSGRQFSNSRSEMNVSTLELGDSALYLCASTGTGGYGYTFGSGTRLTVV.

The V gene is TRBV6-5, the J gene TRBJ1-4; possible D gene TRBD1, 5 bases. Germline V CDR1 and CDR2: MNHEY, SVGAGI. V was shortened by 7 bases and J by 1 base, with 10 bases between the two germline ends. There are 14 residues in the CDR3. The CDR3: CASTGRITNEKLFF. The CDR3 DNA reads TGTGCCAGCACAGGGAGGATAACTAATGAAAAACTGTTTTTT.

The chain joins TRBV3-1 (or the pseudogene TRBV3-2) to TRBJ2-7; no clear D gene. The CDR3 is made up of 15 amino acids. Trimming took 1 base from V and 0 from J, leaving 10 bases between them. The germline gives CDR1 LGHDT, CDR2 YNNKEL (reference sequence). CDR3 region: CASSQGAAASYEQYF. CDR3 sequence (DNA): TGTGCCAGCAGCCAAGGCGCGGCGGCCTCCTACGAGCAGTACTTC.

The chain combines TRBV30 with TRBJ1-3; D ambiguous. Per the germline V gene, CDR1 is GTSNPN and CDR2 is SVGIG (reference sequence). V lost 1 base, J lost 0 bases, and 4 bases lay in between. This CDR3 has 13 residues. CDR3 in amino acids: CAWSGVSGNTIYF. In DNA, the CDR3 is TGTGCCTGGAGTGGAGTCTCTGGAAACACCATATATTTT.

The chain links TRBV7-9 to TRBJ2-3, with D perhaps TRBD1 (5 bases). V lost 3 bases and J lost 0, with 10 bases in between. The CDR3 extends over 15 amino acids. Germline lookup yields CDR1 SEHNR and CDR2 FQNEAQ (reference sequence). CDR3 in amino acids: CASSFRSGSTDTQYF. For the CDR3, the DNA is TGTGCCAGCAGCTTTCGATCAGGGAGCACAGATACGCAGTATTTT.

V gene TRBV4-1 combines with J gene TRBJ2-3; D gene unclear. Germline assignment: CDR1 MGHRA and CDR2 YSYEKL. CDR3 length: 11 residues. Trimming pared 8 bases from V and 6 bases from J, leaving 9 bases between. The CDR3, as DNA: TGCGCCAGCGGGTTGGCGGATACGCAGTATTTT. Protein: CASGLADTQYF.

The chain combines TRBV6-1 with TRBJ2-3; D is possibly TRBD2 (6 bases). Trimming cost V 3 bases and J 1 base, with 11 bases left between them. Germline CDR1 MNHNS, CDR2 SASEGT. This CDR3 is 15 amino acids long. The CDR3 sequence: CASSDAGLGTDTQYF. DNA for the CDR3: TGTGCCAGCAGTGATGCGGGGCTCGGCACAGATACGCAGTATTTT.

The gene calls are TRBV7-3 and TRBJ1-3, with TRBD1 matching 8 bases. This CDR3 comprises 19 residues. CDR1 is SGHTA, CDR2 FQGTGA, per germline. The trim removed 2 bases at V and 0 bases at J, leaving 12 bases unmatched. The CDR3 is CASSLSRPTGVNSGNTIYF. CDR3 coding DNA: TGTGCCAGCAGCTTATCCCGCCCGACAGGGGTAAACTCTGGAAACACCATATATTTT.

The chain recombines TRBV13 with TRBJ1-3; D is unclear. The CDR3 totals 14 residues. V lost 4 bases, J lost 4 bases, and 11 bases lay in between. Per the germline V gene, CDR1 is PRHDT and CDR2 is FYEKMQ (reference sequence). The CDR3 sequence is CASSSGKGGNTIYF. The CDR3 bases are TGTGCCAGCAGCTCGGGGAAGGGCGGAAACACCATATATTTT.

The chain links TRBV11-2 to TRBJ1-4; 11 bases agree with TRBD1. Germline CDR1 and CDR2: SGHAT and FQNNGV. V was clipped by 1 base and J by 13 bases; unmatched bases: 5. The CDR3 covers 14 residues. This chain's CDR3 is CASSLVPGQGALFF. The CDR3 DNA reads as TGTGCCAGCAGCTTAGTTCCTGGACAGGGGGCACTGTTTTTT. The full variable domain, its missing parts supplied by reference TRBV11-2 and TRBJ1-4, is EAGVAQSPRYKIIEKRQSVAFWCNPISGHATLYWYQQILGQGPKLLIQFQNNGVVDDSQLPKDRFSAERLKGVDSTLKIQPAKLEDSAVYLCASSLVPGQGALFFGSGTQLSVL.

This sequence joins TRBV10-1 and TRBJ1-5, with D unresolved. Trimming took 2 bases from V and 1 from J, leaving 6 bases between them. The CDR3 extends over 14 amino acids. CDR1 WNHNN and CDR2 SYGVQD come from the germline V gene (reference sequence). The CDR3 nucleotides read TGCGCCAGCAGTGAGGACTCCAGCAATCAGCCCCAGCATTTT. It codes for CASSEDSSNQPQHF.

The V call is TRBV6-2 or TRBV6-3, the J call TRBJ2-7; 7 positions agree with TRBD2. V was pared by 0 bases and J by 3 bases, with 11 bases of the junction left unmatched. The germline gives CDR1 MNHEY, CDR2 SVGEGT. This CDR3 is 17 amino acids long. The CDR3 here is CASSYSKAGGGLYEQYF. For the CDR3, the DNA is TGTGCCAGCAGTTACTCGAAGGCAGGCGGGGGTCTCTACGAGCAGTACTTC.

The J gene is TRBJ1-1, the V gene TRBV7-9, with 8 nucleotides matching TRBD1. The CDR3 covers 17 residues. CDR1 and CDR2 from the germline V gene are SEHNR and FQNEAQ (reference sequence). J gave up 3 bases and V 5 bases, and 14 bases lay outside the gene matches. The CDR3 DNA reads TGTGCCAGCAGCGCTACTTTCCACCAGGGGGCGGACACTGAAGCTTTCTTT. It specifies CASSATFHQGADTEAFF.

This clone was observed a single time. The CDR3 DNA reads TGTGCCAGCAGCCAAGACCTCTCGGGGTATGGCTACACCTTC. Translated: CASSQDLSGYGYTF. This chain uses TRBV3-1 (or the pseudogene TRBV3-2) with TRBJ1-2; D remains ambiguous. V lost 0 bases and J 5 bases, leaving 10 bases between the germline ends. Germline lookup yields CDR1 LGHDT and CDR2 YNNKEL (reference sequence). CDR3 size: 14 residues.

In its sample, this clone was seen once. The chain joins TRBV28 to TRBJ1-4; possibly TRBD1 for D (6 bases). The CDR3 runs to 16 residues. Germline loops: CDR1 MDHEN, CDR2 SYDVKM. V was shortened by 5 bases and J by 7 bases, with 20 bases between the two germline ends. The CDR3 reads CASSPTSHRVGEKLFF. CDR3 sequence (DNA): TGTGCCAGCAGTCCTACTAGCCACAGGGTTGGTGAAAAACTGTTTTTT.

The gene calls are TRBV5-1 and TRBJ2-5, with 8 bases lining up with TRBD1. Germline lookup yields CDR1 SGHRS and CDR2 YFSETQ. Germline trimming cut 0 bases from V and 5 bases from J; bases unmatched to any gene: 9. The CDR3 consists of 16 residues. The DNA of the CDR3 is TGCGCCAGCAGCTTGGCCAAGCAGGGGGCTTGGGAGACCCAGTACTTC. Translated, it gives CASSLAKQGAWETQYF.

The DNA for the CDR3 is TGTGCCAGCAGCGCTGACAGGGGGCGGACCGGGGAGCTGTTTTTT. Translated: CASSADRGRTGELFF. The V and J genes are TRBV7-9 and TRBJ2-2; 10 bases are a match to TRBD1. CDR3 length equals 15 residues. V lost 5 bases to trimming and J lost 5 bases; unmatched junction nucleotides: 5. In germline, CDR1 is SEHNR, CDR2 FQNEAQ (reference sequence).

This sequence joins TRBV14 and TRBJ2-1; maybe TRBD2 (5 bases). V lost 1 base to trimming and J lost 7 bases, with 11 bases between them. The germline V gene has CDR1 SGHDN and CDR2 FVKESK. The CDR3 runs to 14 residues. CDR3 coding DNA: TGTGCCAGCAGCCAAGGGTGGTCGGGGAATGAGCAGTTCTTC. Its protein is CASSQGWSGNEQFF. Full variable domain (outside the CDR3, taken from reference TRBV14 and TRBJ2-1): EAGVTQFPSHSVIEKGQTVTLRCDPISGHDNLYWYRRVMGKEIKFLLHFVKESKQDESGMPNNRFLAERTGGTYSTLKVQPAELEDSGVYFCASSQGWSGNEQFFGPGTRLTVL.

The chain's CDR3 is CASSLGLGNLAYEQYF. The CDR3 nucleotides read TGTGCCAGCAGCTTAGGGCTCGGTAACCTCGCCTACGAGCAGTACTTC. This chain uses TRBV11-2 with TRBJ2-7; D call uncertain. Germline V CDR1 and CDR2: SGHAT, FQNNGV. The V and J ends lost 1 base and 2 bases respectively, with 15 bases between them. The CDR3 spans 16 residues. Using reference TRBV11-2 and TRBJ2-7 for the parts outside the CDR3, the full variable domain is EAGVAQSPRYKIIEKRQSVAFWCNPISGHATLYWYQQILGQGPKLLIQFQNNGVVDDSQLPKDRFSAERLKGVDSTLKIQPAKLEDSAVYLCASSLGLGNLAYEQYFGPGTRLTVT.

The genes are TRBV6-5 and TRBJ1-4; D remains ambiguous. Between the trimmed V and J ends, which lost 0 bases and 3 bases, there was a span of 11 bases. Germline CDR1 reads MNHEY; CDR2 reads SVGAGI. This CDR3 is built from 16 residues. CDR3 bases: TGTGCCAGCAGTTACTCGGGATCTTGGGCTAATGAAAAACTGTTTTTT. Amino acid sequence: CASSYSGSWANEKLFF.

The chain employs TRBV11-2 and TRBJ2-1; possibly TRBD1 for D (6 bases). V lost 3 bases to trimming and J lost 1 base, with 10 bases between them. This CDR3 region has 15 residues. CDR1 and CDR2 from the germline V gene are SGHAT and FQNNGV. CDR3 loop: CASSLGRGSYNEQFF. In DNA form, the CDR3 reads TGTGCCAGCAGCTTGGGCAGGGGATCCTACAATGAGCAGTTCTTC. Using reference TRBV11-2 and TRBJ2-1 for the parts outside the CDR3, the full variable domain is EAGVAQSPRYKIIEKRQSVAFWCNPISGHATLYWYQQILGQGPKLLIQFQNNGVVDDSQLPKDRFSAERLKGVDSTLKIQPAKLEDSAVYLCASSLGRGSYNEQFFGPGTRLTVL.

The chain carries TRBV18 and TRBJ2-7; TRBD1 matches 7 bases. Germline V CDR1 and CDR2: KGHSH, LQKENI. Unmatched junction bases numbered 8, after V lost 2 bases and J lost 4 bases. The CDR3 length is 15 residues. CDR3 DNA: TGTGCCAGCTCACCAACGGACAGGCCTGATTACGAGCAGTACTTC. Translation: CASSPTDRPDYEQYF.

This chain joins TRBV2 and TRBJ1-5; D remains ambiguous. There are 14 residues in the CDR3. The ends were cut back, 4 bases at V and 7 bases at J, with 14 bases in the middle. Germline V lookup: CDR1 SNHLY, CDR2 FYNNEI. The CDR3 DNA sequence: TGTGCCAGCAGTGCCTTCTCGGGTAAGCAGCCCCAGCATTTT. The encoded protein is CASSAFSGKQPQHF.

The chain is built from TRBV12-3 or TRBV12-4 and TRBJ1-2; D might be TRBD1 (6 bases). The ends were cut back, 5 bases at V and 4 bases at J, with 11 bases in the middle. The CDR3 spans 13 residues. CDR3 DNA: TGTGCCAGCAGTCTGCGCAGGGGCTATGGCTACACCTTC. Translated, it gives CASSLRRGYGYTF.

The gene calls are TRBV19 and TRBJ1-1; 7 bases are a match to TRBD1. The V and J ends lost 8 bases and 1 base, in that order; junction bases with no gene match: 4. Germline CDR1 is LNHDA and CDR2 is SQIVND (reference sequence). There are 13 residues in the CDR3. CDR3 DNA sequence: TGTGCCAGTCAGGGGGACGGGAACACTGAAGCTTTCTTT. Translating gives CASQGDGNTEAFF.